A selection of T cell receptor beta chains follows, all from one sample in a study of Ad26.COV2.S vaccination and SARS-CoV-2 variants. Some clones are missing from TCRdb's copy, which holds only in-frame ones; the method was immunoSEQ multiplex PCR. Found here are 300,000 to 350,000 clones, about nine tenths of them singletons; the top ten hold around 5.8%. The sample in question was peripheral blood, obtained in a trial of Ad26.COV2.S vaccine versus placebo. The source is a person aged 18-60 years who received the Ad26.COV2.S COVID-19 vaccine or a placebo. CDR3s include the opening cysteine and the closing phenylalanine or tryptophan. The order of the fields is CDR3 protein, CDR3 DNA, V gene, D gene, J gene, clone size. The D gene is left open where the match is weak. Only part of the rows carry a size: once, few, many, or a class if the clone is expanded.

CDR3: CAWRGPGSTEGYTF
DNA: TGTGCCTGGAGGGGCCCAGGTTCAACGGAAGGCTACACCTTC
V: TRBV30
D: -
J: TRBJ1-2
size: -

CDR3: CASRSTGYEQYF
DNA: TGCGCCAGCCGCTCGACAGGCTACGAGCAGTACTTC
V: TRBV5-1
D: -
J: TRBJ2-7
size: -

CDR3: CASSYGRTHSQETQYF
DNA: TGTGCCAGCAGTTACGGCAGGACCCATTCACAAGAGACCCAGTACTTC
V: TRBV6-2/TRBV6-3
D: -
J: TRBJ2-5
size: once

CDR3: CASSYNLAGEKETQYF
DNA: TGTGCCAGCAGTTACAACCTAGCGGGAGAAAAGGAGACCCAGTACTTC
V: TRBV6-5
D: TRBD2
J: TRBJ2-5
size: -

CDR3: CASSWDRSNQPQHF
DNA: TGTGCCAGCAGTTGGGACAGAAGCAATCAGCCCCAGCATTTT
V: TRBV6-2/TRBV6-3
D: TRBD1
J: TRBJ1-5
size: -

CDR3: CASSLPPRRAGHNEQFF
DNA: TGTGCCAGCAGCTTACCCCCCCGGAGGGCCGGACACAATGAGCAGTTCTTC
V: TRBV7-3
D: -
J: TRBJ2-1
size: -

CDR3: CASSALEGQPQHF
DNA: TGTGCCAGCAGTGCCTTGGAGGGTCAGCCCCAGCATTTT
V: TRBV6-4
D: -
J: TRBJ1-5
size: few

CDR3: CASSPLGNYEQYF
DNA: TGTGCCAGCAGCCCCCTGGGCAACTACGAGCAGTACTTC
V: TRBV7-8
D: -
J: TRBJ2-7
size: -

CDR3: CASSYGSGGSYNEQFF
DNA: TGTGCCAGCAGTTACGGTAGCGGGGGCTCCTACAATGAGCAGTTCTTC
V: TRBV6-2/TRBV6-3
D: TRBD2
J: TRBJ2-1
size: -

CDR3: CASSDRAKTGNTIYF
DNA: TGTGCCAGCTCTGACAGGGCAAAAACTGGAAACACCATATATTTT
V: TRBV6-5
D: TRBD1
J: TRBJ1-3
size: -

CDR3: CASSQDRGQHYEQYF
DNA: TGCGCCAGCAGCCAAGACCGTGGACAGCACTACGAGCAGTACTTC
V: TRBV4-3
D: -
J: TRBJ2-7
size: -

CDR3: CASRFLAPGREQFF
DNA: TGTGCCAGCAGGTTTCTAGCCCCAGGGAGGGAGCAGTTCTTC
V: TRBV7-8
D: -
J: TRBJ2-1
size: -

CDR3: CASTAVGGNPEAFF
DNA: TGTGCCAGCACCGCGGTCGGGGGCAATCCTGAAGCTTTCTTT
V: TRBV7-2
D: -
J: TRBJ1-1
size: -

CDR3: CASSFPVGTPYEQYF
DNA: TGTGCCAGCAGTTTTCCGGTTGGAACTCCCTACGAGCAGTACTTC
V: TRBV28
D: -
J: TRBJ2-7
size: -

CDR3: CASRHGGRATEAFF
DNA: TGTGCCAGCAGACATGGGGGCAGGGCCACTGAAGCTTTCTTT
V: TRBV7-3
D: -
J: TRBJ1-1
size: once

CDR3: CASSFQPYDSYNEQFF
DNA: TGTGCCAGCAGCTTCCAGCCCTACGATTCCTACAATGAGCAGTTCTTC
V: TRBV7-6
D: -
J: TRBJ2-1
size: -

CDR3: CSASVDSVARQPQHF
DNA: TGCAGTGCTAGTGTTGACTCAGTAGCGAGGCAGCCCCAGCATTTT
V: TRBV20-1
D: -
J: TRBJ1-5
size: -

CDR3: CASSARTGDSPLHF
DNA: TGTGCCAGCAGCGCTAGGACAGGCGATTCACCCCTCCACTTT
V: TRBV7-6
D: TRBD1
J: TRBJ1-6
size: -

CDR3: CASSIKDLPYNEQFF
DNA: TGTGCCAGTAGTATAAAGGACCTTCCCTACAATGAGCAGTTCTTC
V: TRBV19
D: -
J: TRBJ2-1
size: -

CDR3: CASSYYGSETQYF
DNA: TGTGCCAGCAGTTACTACGGGTCGGAGACCCAGTACTTC
V: TRBV6-5
D: -
J: TRBJ2-5
size: -

CDR3: CASSPVGETQYF
DNA: TGTGCCAGCTCCCCCGTGGGGGAGACCCAGTACTTC
V: TRBV18
D: -
J: TRBJ2-5
size: -

CDR3: CASRTGTDRLNTEAFF
DNA: TGTGCCAGTAGGACAGGAACCGACAGGTTGAACACTGAAGCTTTCTTT
V: TRBV19
D: -
J: TRBJ1-1
size: -

CDR3: CASGPRRGGGEGNTEAFF
DNA: TGTGCTAGTGGTCCCCGACGGGGAGGGGGCGAAGGGAACACTGAAGCTTTCTTT
V: TRBV12-5
D: TRBD1
J: TRBJ1-1
size: -

CDR3: CASTDRSASGPQHF
DNA: TGTGCCAGTACCGACCGATCCGCCTCGGGGCCCCAGCATTTT
V: TRBV19
D: -
J: TRBJ1-5
size: -

CDR3: CASSFDSSPNEQFF
DNA: TGTGCCAGCAGCTTTGACAGTTCCCCTAATGAGCAGTTCTTC
V: TRBV7-9
D: -
J: TRBJ2-1
size: -

CDR3: CATQWGAGELFF
DNA: TGTGCCACCCAGTGGGGGGCCGGGGAGCTGTTTTTT
V: TRBV6-5
D: -
J: TRBJ2-2
size: -

CDR3: CASSQEVWTGDGNTIYF
DNA: TGCGCCAGCAGCCAAGAGGTCTGGACAGGGGATGGAAACACCATATATTTT
V: TRBV4-3
D: TRBD1
J: TRBJ1-3
size: once

CDR3: CASSQERGTPPQHF
DNA: TGTGCCAGCAGCCAAGAAAGGGGGACCCCGCCCCAGCATTTT
V: TRBV3-1/TRBV3-2
D: -
J: TRBJ1-5
size: -

CDR3: CASSLGQGGTDTQYF
DNA: TGCGCCAGCAGCCTAGGACAGGGTGGGACAGATACGCAGTATTTT
V: TRBV4-1
D: TRBD1
J: TRBJ2-3
size: -

CDR3: CASSLQNSYYGYTF
DNA: TGCGCCAGCAGCTTGCAAAACAGCTACTATGGCTACACCTTC
V: TRBV5-1
D: -
J: TRBJ1-2
size: -

CDR3: CASSLVTGGHPYGNTIYF
DNA: TGCGCCAGCAGCTTGGTTACAGGAGGACACCCATATGGAAACACCATATATTTT
V: TRBV5-1
D: -
J: TRBJ1-3
size: -

CDR3: CASSSETSASTDTQYF
DNA: TGTGCCAGCAGCAGCGAGACTAGCGCGAGCACAGATACGCAGTATTTT
V: TRBV5-6
D: TRBD2
J: TRBJ2-3
size: -

CDR3: CATSRARVWDGNEQFF
DNA: TGTGCCACCAGCAGAGCCCGTGTTTGGGACGGTAATGAGCAGTTCTTC
V: TRBV15
D: -
J: TRBJ2-1
size: -

CDR3: CASSQADRGSYNEQFF
DNA: TGCGCCAGCAGCCAAGCAGACAGGGGTTCCTACAATGAGCAGTTCTTC
V: TRBV4-1
D: TRBD1
J: TRBJ2-1
size: -

CDR3: CASSPVRGAYEQYF
DNA: TGTGCCAGTAGCCCCGTCAGGGGGGCCTACGAGCAGTACTTC
V: TRBV19
D: -
J: TRBJ2-7
size: -

CDR3: CASSLATFGQFEQYF
DNA: TGTGCCAGCAGCTTGGCTACCTTCGGACAGTTTGAGCAGTACTTC
V: TRBV5-5
D: -
J: TRBJ2-7
size: -

CDR3: CASSPNPQTYEQYF
DNA: TGTGCCAGCTCACCAAATCCCCAAACCTACGAGCAGTACTTC
V: TRBV18
D: -
J: TRBJ2-7
size: -

CDR3: CASSQDTSGRDTGELFF
DNA: TGCGCCAGCAGCCAAGACACTAGCGGGAGAGACACCGGGGAGCTGTTTTTT
V: TRBV4-1
D: TRBD2
J: TRBJ2-2
size: -

CDR3: CAEGAGEGYTF
DNA: TGTGCCGAGGGGGCAGGGGAAGGCTACACCTTC
V: TRBV21-1
D: -
J: TRBJ1-2
size: once

CDR3: CASRPTGEGSGELFF
DNA: TGTGCCAGCAGGCCGACAGGTGAGGGCTCCGGGGAGCTGTTTTTT
V: TRBV4-2
D: -
J: TRBJ2-2
size: -

CDR3: CASNSGQGKTQYF
DNA: TGTGCCAGCAACTCGGGACAGGGAAAGACCCAGTACTTC
V: TRBV5-4
D: TRBD1
J: TRBJ2-5
size: once

CDR3: CASSLAHSTDTQYF
DNA: TGCGCCAGCAGCTTGGCCCACAGCACAGATACGCAGTATTTT
V: TRBV5-1
D: -
J: TRBJ2-3
size: few

CDR3: CSGGPGSSYEQYF
DNA: TGTTCCGGAGGGCCGGGGAGCTCCTACGAGCAGTACTTC
V: TRBV7-9
D: -
J: TRBJ2-7
size: -

CDR3: CASSLGGSPYEQYF
DNA: TGTGCCAGCAGCTTGGGGGGGTCCCCCTACGAGCAGTACTTC
V: TRBV5-8
D: -
J: TRBJ2-7
size: -

CDR3: CASSLGTGELFF
DNA: TGTGCCAGCAGCTTAGGTACCGGGGAGCTGTTTTTT
V: TRBV11-2
D: -
J: TRBJ2-2
size: -

CDR3: CASSTQGASNQPQHF
DNA: TGTGCCAGCAGCACCCAGGGCGCGAGCAATCAGCCCCAGCATTTT
V: TRBV5-4
D: -
J: TRBJ1-5
size: -

CDR3: CASSQDTVRTDTQYF
DNA: TGTGCCAGCAGCCAAGACACGGTACGCACAGATACGCAGTATTTT
V: TRBV3-1/TRBV3-2
D: -
J: TRBJ2-3
size: -

CDR3: CASSSLSNTEAFF
DNA: TGTGCCAGCAGTTCCCTTTCGAACACTGAAGCTTTCTTT
V: TRBV27
D: -
J: TRBJ1-1
size: -

CDR3: CAISARQVAEYNEQFF
DNA: TGTGCCATCAGTGCAAGACAGGTTGCGGAATACAATGAGCAGTTCTTC
V: TRBV10-3
D: -
J: TRBJ2-1
size: -

CDR3: CASTRGTENTEAFF
DNA: TGTGCCAGCACCAGAGGAACAGAGAACACTGAAGCTTTCTTT
V: TRBV6-5
D: -
J: TRBJ1-1
size: -

CDR3: CASSVGRSNTGELFF
DNA: TGTGCCAGCAGCGTAGGGAGATCGAACACCGGGGAGCTGTTTTTT
V: TRBV9
D: -
J: TRBJ2-2
size: -

CDR3: CASIHLTGGLTEAFF
DNA: TGTGCCAGCATCCATCTGACAGGGGGCCTCACTGAAGCTTTCTTT
V: TRBV11-1
D: TRBD1
J: TRBJ1-1
size: -

CDR3: CASSDARGGLTYEQYF
DNA: TGTGCCAGCAGCGATGCCCGGGGGGGCTTAACCTACGAGCAGTACTTC
V: TRBV2
D: TRBD2
J: TRBJ2-7
size: -

CDR3: CAGRDRSYNEQFF
DNA: TGTGCCGGAAGGGACCGCTCCTACAATGAGCAGTTCTTC
V: TRBV2
D: -
J: TRBJ2-1
size: -